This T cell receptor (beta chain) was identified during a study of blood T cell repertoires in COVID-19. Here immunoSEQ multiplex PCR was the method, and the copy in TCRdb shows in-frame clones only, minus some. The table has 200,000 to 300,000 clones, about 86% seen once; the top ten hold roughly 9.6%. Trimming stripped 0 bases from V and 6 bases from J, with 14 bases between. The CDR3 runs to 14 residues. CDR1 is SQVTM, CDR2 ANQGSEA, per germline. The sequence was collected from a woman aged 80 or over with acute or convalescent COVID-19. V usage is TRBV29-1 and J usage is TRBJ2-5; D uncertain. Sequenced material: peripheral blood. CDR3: CSVEDGSIRQTQYF. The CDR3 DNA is TGCAGCGTTGAAGATGGCTCGATCAGGCAGACCCAGTACTTC.